This T cell receptor beta chain was captured in a study of shared clonotypes between healthy human individuals. In the study overall: The donor pool was made up of two women and three men aged 18 to 49.

To note about this clone: The antigen is undetermined.

Method: immunoSEQ multiplex PCR; TCRdb's copy keeps in-frame clones and lacks some. The table records around 2.1 million clones, approximately 96% of them present only once. Study conclusions and caveats: Unshared clonotypes carried lower generation probabilities than those common to all four donors. Sorted-subset samples were not fully sequenced, rarefaction indicated.

The specimen sequenced was naive CD4+ T cells sorted from blood. As for subset: CD45RA+ positively selected. This clonotype originated in a man younger than 35 in good health.

CDR3 nucleotides: TGTGCCAGCAGCTTGGATTTGCGACGCCAAGAGACCCAGTACTTC. Its translation: CASSLDLRRQETQYF. The chain combines TRBV5-4 with TRBJ2-5; no clear D. V lost 0 bases and J lost 1, with 10 bases in between. Germline loops: CDR1 SGHNT, CDR2 YYREEE (reference sequence). This CDR3 spans 15 amino acids.